This entry lists 16 T cell receptor beta chains sequenced from one sample in a study of Tregs in tolerant kidney transplant recipients. The nonmyeloablative bone marrow transplants came from related graft donors, with transient mixed chimerism. Libraries were prepared by immunoSEQ multiplex PCR; TCRdb keeps only in-frame clonotypes and omits some of them. The sample shows tens of thousands of clones, 91% of them seen only once. The starting material was CD4+ T cells from blood (PBMCs), obtained 24 months after the transplant. The receptors come from a human patient who received a combined kidney and bone marrow transplant. The T cells may come from the graft donor.

CDR3 DNA sequence: TGCGCCAGCAGCCAAGACCCCTTTCCACTAGTAAGCTACAATGAGCAGTTCTTC. This sequence encodes CASSQDPFPLVSYNEQFF. The chain carries TRBV4-3 and TRBJ2-1, with D perhaps TRBD2 (5 bases). Germline CDR1 and CDR2: LGHNA and YSLEER. V was trimmed by 0 bases and J by 3 bases, leaving 18 bases between them. CDR3 length equals 18 residues.

The chain is built from TRBV4-2 and TRBJ2-2; no clear D. This CDR3 region has 12 residues. From germline, CDR1 is LGHNA and CDR2 YNFKEQ. Between the trimmed V and J ends, which lost 6 bases and 5 bases, there was a span of 7 bases. CDR3 coding DNA: TGTGCCAGCAGTTACAAAACCGGGGAGCTGTTTTTT. Amino acids: CASSYKTGELFF.

This rearrangement joins TRBV18 to TRBJ2-5; 14 nucleotides align to TRBD2. Germline V gives CDR1 KGHSH, CDR2 LQKENI. The CDR3 has 16 amino acids. J lost 5 bases, V lost 3 bases, and 5 bases had no gene match. The CDR3 protein is CASSPGLAGARETQYF. The CDR3 DNA sequence: TGTGCCAGCTCACCGGGACTAGCGGGAGCTCGTGAGACCCAGTACTTC.

This clone was seen more than once but under ten times. The identical CDR3 is also encoded by other nucleotide sequences in the sample. The chain employs TRBV5-6 and TRBJ1-5; the D gene is possibly TRBD1 (5 bases). CDR3 length equals 14 residues. Germline loops: CDR1 SGHDT, CDR2 YYEEEE. V lost 6 bases and J 4 bases, leaving 14 bases between the germline ends. The CDR3 sequence is CASNNWGGNQPQHF. Written as DNA, the CDR3 is TGTGCCAGCAACAACTGGGGGGGGAATCAGCCCCAGCATTTT.

The chain is built from TRBV7-2 and TRBJ2-7; 7 bases map to TRBD2. Per germline, CDR1 SGHTA and CDR2 FQGNSA. Losses at the gene ends were 3 bases for V and 2 bases for J; bases not matched to a gene: 4. The CDR3 is 14 residues long. This chain's CDR3 is CASSFLAGAYEQYF. CDR3 in DNA: TGTGCCAGCAGCTTTCTCGCGGGAGCCTACGAGCAGTACTTC. The full variable domain, rest sourced from reference TRBV7-2 and TRBJ2-7, is GAGVSQSPSNKVTEKGKDVELRCDPISGHTALYWYRQSLGQGLEFLIYFQGNSAPDKSGLPSDRFSAERTGGSVSTLTIQRTQQEDSAVYLCASSFLAGAYEQYFGPGTRLTVT.

The V gene is TRBV7-9, the J gene TRBJ2-7; possible D gene TRBD1, 6 bases. The V gene's germline CDR1 is SEHNR and CDR2 FQNEAQ (reference sequence). The CDR3 covers 15 residues. Trimming took off 5 bases at V and 0 bases at J, with 14 bases between the two ends. CDR3 nucleotides: TGTGCCAGCAGCCAGGGGAGACCCCCCTCCTACGAGCAGTACTTC. This gives the protein CASSQGRPPSYEQYF.

The sample holds a few counts of this clone. The chain employs TRBV2 and TRBJ1-6; 7 positions match TRBD1. J lost 6 bases, V lost 6 bases, and 8 bases had no gene match. Germline V CDR1 and CDR2: SNHLY, FYNNEI. This CDR3 has 15 residues. CDR3 protein: CASRGNRGRNSPLHF. CDR3 bases: TGTGCCAGCAGGGGGAACAGGGGCCGTAATTCACCCCTCCACTTT.

This chain links TRBV5-1 with TRBJ2-3, with TRBD1 matching 7 bases. The trim removed 0 bases at V and 0 bases at J, leaving 1 base unmatched. This CDR3 has 15 amino acids. Germline-derived CDR1 and CDR2 are SGHRS and YFSETQ. CDR3 nucleotide sequence: TGCGCCAGCAGCTTGGGGGACAGAAGCACAGATACGCAGTATTTT. Protein: CASSLGDRSTDTQYF.

This chain connects TRBV5-1 to TRBJ1-1; D remains unclear. CDR3 size: 16 residues. V lost 0 bases and J 1 base, leaving 13 bases between the germline ends. Per the germline V gene, CDR1 is SGHRS and CDR2 is YFSETQ. CDR3 sequence reads: CASSLDSPLGNTEAFF. The DNA of the CDR3 is TGCGCCAGCAGCTTGGACAGTCCCCTGGGGAACACTGAAGCTTTCTTT.

The sample holds a few counts of this clone. The chain couples TRBV28 to TRBJ1-4; TRBD1 aligns across 8 bases. J gave up 8 bases and V 7 bases, and 6 bases lay outside the gene matches. The CDR3 consists of 13 residues. Germline V CDR1 and CDR2: MDHEN, SYDVKM. This chain's CDR3 is CASNDRGREKLFF. Written as DNA, the CDR3 is TGTGCCAGCAATGACAGGGGTCGCGAAAAACTGTTTTTT. The full variable domain, with the rest looked up from reference TRBV28 and TRBJ1-4, is DVKVTQSSRYLVKRTGEKVFLECVQDMDHENMFWYRQDPGLGLRLIYFSYDVKMKEKGDIPEGYSVSREKKERFSLILESASTNQTSMYLCASNDRGREKLFFGSGTQLSVL.

The chain employs TRBV6-5 and TRBJ1-4; 7 bases fit TRBD1. The V gene end was trimmed by 7 bases and the J gene end by 5 bases; junction bases not matched to a gene: 10. The CDR3 spans 15 residues. Per germline, CDR1 MNHEY and CDR2 SVGAGI. CDR3 loop: CASTWTGSLNEKLFF. The CDR3 DNA sequence: TGTGCCAGCACCTGGACAGGCAGTCTAAATGAAAAACTGTTTTTT.

The chain has TRBV6-5 and TRBJ2-1, with a weak D call TRBD2 (5 bases). This CDR3 contains 16 residues. V was clipped by 4 bases and J by 0 bases, with 13 bases between them. The germline V gene has CDR1 MNHEY and CDR2 SVGAGI. As DNA, the CDR3 is TGTGCCAGCAGTTCTTGGACTCGACGCTCCTACAATGAGCAGTTCTTC. It specifies CASSSWTRRSYNEQFF.

This sequence joins TRBV30 and TRBJ1-5; no reliable D call. V was shortened by 1 base and J by 6 bases, with 16 bases between the two germline ends. Germline V gives CDR1 GTSNPN, CDR2 SVGIG (reference sequence). The CDR3 spans 15 residues. CDR3 loop: CAWSAPMRVGQPQHF. The CDR3 DNA reads as TGTGCCTGGAGTGCCCCAATGCGGGTCGGTCAGCCCCAGCATTTT.

The gene calls are TRBV28 and TRBJ1-6; 7 nucleotides match TRBD1. The CDR3 runs to 16 residues. V shed 2 bases and J 7 bases; nucleotides not matched to a gene: 8. Germline V gene sequence: CDR1 MDHEN, CDR2 SYDVKM. The CDR3 coding sequence is TGTGCCAGCAGTTTAAAGGGGGCGAGCCCCAATTCACCCCTCCACTTT. This gives the protein CASSLKGASPNSPLHF. The variable domain in full, completed from reference TRBV28 and TRBJ1-6, reads DVKVTQSSRYLVKRTGEKVFLECVQDMDHENMFWYRQDPGLGLRLIYFSYDVKMKEKGDIPEGYSVSREKKERFSLILESASTNQTSMYLCASSLKGASPNSPLHFGNGTRLTVT.

J is TRBJ1-5 and V is TRBV7-9; D is possibly TRBD1 (5 bases). Deletions cut 5 bases from V and 6 bases from J, with 14 bases between. The CDR3 sequence is 14 residues long. Germline V lookup: CDR1 SEHNR, CDR2 FQNEAQ (reference sequence). The CDR3 region is CASSAGGGIQPQHF. The CDR3 DNA follows: TGTGCCAGCAGCGCGGGGGGGGGAATTCAGCCCCAGCATTTT.

This clone was seen only once. The chain links TRBV7-2 to TRBJ2-1; 11 nucleotides align to TRBD2. J gave up 8 bases and V 4 bases, and 10 bases lay outside the gene matches. CDR1 is SGHTA and CDR2 is FQGNSA in the germline V gene. CDR3 length: 16 residues. This chain's CDR3 is CASSSLAGGPWDEQFF. CDR3 nucleotide sequence: TGTGCCAGCAGCTCCTTAGCGGGAGGGCCTTGGGATGAGCAGTTCTTC.